Detailed here is one TCR beta chain. CDR3 length equals 14 residues. The J segment lost 4 bases and the V segment lost 1 base, leaving 2 bases of the junction unmatched. Germline CDR1 and CDR2: SGHTA and FQGNSA. The source of the sample is a study of blood T cell repertoires in COVID-19. The wider study: COVID-19 samples from acute and convalescent phases originated in the United States, Italy and Spain. From T cells, B-cell-depleted T cells, or PBMCs came the material, which was cDNA or gDNA.

Under the authors' procedure: The authors estimated nucleated cell counts from reference gene primer amplification. Data came from immunoSEQ multiplex PCR; TCRdb stores just in-frame clones and leaves some out. D and trimming come from the DNA, and the V and J calls and clone size come from that table. In the table there are a few hundred thousand clones, roughly 88% of which are singletons. This chain uses TRBV7-2 with TRBJ2-7; 9 bases agree with TRBD2. This receptor was identified in a woman in her twenties or thirties with acute or convalescent COVID-19. Input material: peripheral blood. CDR3 coding DNA: TGTGCCAGCAGCTTAGGGACTAGCGTTTACGAGCAGTACTTC. The encoded protein is CASSLGTSVYEQYF.